This TCR beta chain came from a study of OX40 agonist ivuxolimab in advanced cancers. Assay: immunoSEQ multiplex PCR; the TCRdb copy retains only in-frame clones and omits some. The sample holds tens of thousands of clones, under 90% seen once. There are 14 residues in the CDR3. The germline gives CDR1 SGHRS, CDR2 YFSETQ. V was shortened by 0 bases and J by 3 bases, with 9 bases between the two germline ends. Blood sampling was done at baseline, cycle 4 day 1, and cycle 7 day 1. The clonotype comes from an adult with an advanced solid tumor such as melanoma, head and neck, liver or kidney cancer. This sample comprised CD4+ or CD8+ T cells sorted from blood, obtained in a trial of the OX40 agonist ivuxolimab. This chain links TRBV5-1 with TRBJ1-2; D is uncertain. The CDR3 here is CASSLEGDYYGYTF. The CDR3 DNA reads as TGCGCCAGCAGCTTGGAAGGAGATTACTATGGCTACACCTTC.